A single sample is the source of the 21 T cell receptor beta chains below, sequenced in a study of shared clonotypes between healthy human individuals. Profiling relied on immunoSEQ multiplex PCR, and the TCRdb table lists in-frame clones only, not all of them. The repertoire holds around 1.1 million clones, with around 82% as singletons. The sample was memory CD4+ T cells from PBMCs. This sample's subset: CD45RA-negative fraction. These receptors were collected from a man younger than 30 in good health. Some clones in this sample may be carry-over from other donors' samples.

The V and J genes are TRBV29-1 and TRBJ2-3; a weak D match, TRBD2 (7 bases). Trimming removed 3 bases at V and 3 bases at J, with 10 bases between. CDR3 length equals 13 residues. Germline CDR1 and CDR2: SQVTM and ANQGSEA. CDR3 DNA: TGCAGCGTTGAGGAGGGGGGGACAGATACGCAGTATTTT. Translation gives CSVEEGGTDTQYF.

This clone was detected many times. The V call is TRBV28, the J call TRBJ1-5; D remains ambiguous. This CDR3 has 14 residues. V lost 4 bases and J lost 1, with 8 bases in between. Germline CDR1 is MDHEN and CDR2 is SYDVKM. CDR3 in amino acids: CASSYVRSNQPQHF. The CDR3 nucleotides are TGTGCCAGCAGTTACGTACGGAGCAATCAGCCCCAGCATTTT.

The V call is TRBV2, the J call TRBJ2-1; D remains unclear. This CDR3 is built from 14 residues. Germline CDR1 is SNHLY and CDR2 is FYNNEI. The ends were cut back, 7 bases at V and 5 bases at J, with 15 bases in the middle. The CDR3 reads CASTVLRPNNEQFF. The CDR3 bases are TGTGCCAGCACCGTACTACGGCCTAACAATGAGCAGTTCTTC.

This clone appeared a single time. This sequence joins TRBV28 and TRBJ2-1; D perhaps matches TRBD1 (6 bases). Between the trimmed V and J ends, which lost 1 base and 9 bases, there was a span of 13 bases. The CDR3 is made up of 14 amino acids. The germline gives CDR1 MDHEN, CDR2 SYDVKM. The CDR3 loop reads CASSLSRGLGEQFF. CDR3 nucleotide sequence: TGTGCCAGCAGTTTATCCAGGGGTTTAGGTGAGCAGTTCTTC.

The chain joins TRBV7-2 to TRBJ2-2; a possible D gene is TRBD2 (5 bases). The length of the CDR3 is 15 residues. The V end was cut by 5 bases, the J end by 6 bases, with 16 bases between. CDR1 and CDR2 (germline): SGHTA, FQGNSA. The CDR3 DNA sequence: TGTGCCAGCAGCACCCGGACTCTTGGGGCCGGGGAGCTGTTTTTT. It encodes CASSTRTLGAGELFF.

This clone was seen only once. This rearrangement joins TRBV28 to TRBJ2-7; maybe TRBD2 (6 bases). The V and J ends lost 7 bases and 3 bases respectively, with 16 bases between them. Germline V gene data show CDR1 as MDHEN and CDR2 as SYDVKM. This CDR3 is 14 amino acids long. The CDR3 is CASNLGGRRYEQYF. CDR3 nucleotides: TGTGCCAGCAACCTGGGGGGTCGGCGCTACGAGCAGTACTTC.

In its sample, this clone was seen once. This likely traces to a read error, being one base from a far larger clone. In the same sample, other DNA sequences code for this CDR3. The chain recombines TRBV29-1 with TRBJ1-1, with D tentatively TRBD1 (6 bases). Trimming removed 6 bases from V and 1 base from J, with 9 bases in between. Germline CDR1 and CDR2: SQVTM and ANQGSEA. CDR3 length equals 12 residues. The CDR3, as DNA: TGCAGCGTGCTCAGGGGGAACACTGAAGCTTTCTTT. It encodes CSVLRGNTEAFF.

With regard to this clone: The sample carries other DNA sequences with the same CDR3. The chain has TRBV28 and TRBJ1-5, with 7 bases that match TRBD1. V shed 2 bases, J shed 3 bases, and the junction held 4 bases outside the gene matches. CDR1 and CDR2 from the germline V gene are MDHEN and SYDVKM. This CDR3 is built from 15 residues. DNA of the CDR3: TGTGCCAGCAGTTTACCGGGACAGCTCAATCAGCCCCAGCATTTT. Its protein product is CASSLPGQLNQPQHF.

The chain joins TRBV4-1 to TRBJ2-5, with TRBD2 identical over 16 bases. This CDR3 is built from 19 residues. Germline CDR1 is MGHRA and CDR2 is YSYEKL. Losses at the gene ends were 4 bases for V and 5 bases for J; bases not matched to a gene: 13. In DNA form, the CDR3 reads TGCGCCAGCAGCCCCACGGGACTAGCGGGAGGGCCGGGTCTGGAGACCCAGTACTTC. Its translation is CASSPTGLAGGPGLETQYF.

The V gene is TRBV4-2, the J gene TRBJ2-4, with D maybe TRBD1 (5 bases). The germline V gene has CDR1 LGHNA and CDR2 YNFKEQ. The CDR3 is 16 amino acids. Trimming stripped 1 base from V and 3 bases from J, with 13 bases between. The CDR3 DNA follows: TGTGCCAGCAGCCAAGGACCGTCAAGGGGCAAAAACATTCAGTACTTC. Protein sequence: CASSQGPSRGKNIQYF.

This clone was counted a few times. The rearrangement uses TRBV27 and TRBJ2-7; 9 bases agree with TRBD2. The junction had 4 bases not matched to a gene; V was cut back by 4 bases and J by 0 bases. The CDR3 consists of 15 residues. Germline CDR1 and CDR2: MNHEY and SMNVEV (reference sequence). The CDR3 loop is CASSYSGGNSYEQYF. The CDR3 nucleotides are TGTGCCAGCAGTTACAGCGGGGGGAACTCCTACGAGCAGTACTTC.

In its sample, this clone was seen many times. The chain couples TRBV27 to TRBJ1-1; possibly TRBD1 for D (6 bases). The CDR3 is 14 residues long. CDR1 MNHEY and CDR2 SMNVEV come from the germline V gene (reference sequence). Trimming took 6 bases from V and 1 from J, leaving 12 bases between them. CDR3 sequence reads: CASSPDRKNTEAFF. As DNA, the CDR3 is TGTGCCAGCAGCCCCGACAGGAAGAACACTGAAGCTTTCTTT.

There are a few counts of this clone. The rearrangement links TRBV7-8 to TRBJ2-7; 9 bases line up with TRBD1. Germline V gene data show CDR1 as SGHVS and CDR2 as FQNEAQ. This CDR3 comprises 18 residues. The trim removed 3 bases at V and 3 bases at J, leaving 15 bases unmatched. CDR3 in DNA: TGTGCCAGCAGCTTGAAACAGGGGGCTACAGGATTAAGCTACGAGCAGTACTTC. It yields the protein CASSLKQGATGLSYEQYF.

This rearrangement joins TRBV29-1 to TRBJ1-1; unclear D gene. CDR1 is SQVTM, CDR2 ANQGSEA, per germline. This CDR3 has 14 amino acids. Trimming took 7 bases from V and 1 from J, leaving 16 bases between them. CDR3 sequence: CSAKMAERNTEAFF. The CDR3 DNA is TGCAGCGCCAAGATGGCGGAACGGAACACTGAAGCTTTCTTT.

This clone appeared a few times. The gene calls are TRBV6-1 and TRBJ2-3; D uncertain. V shed 2 bases and J shed 0 bases, with 9 bases lying between them. The CDR3 loop spans 15 amino acids. Germline V lookup: CDR1 MNHNS, CDR2 SASEGT. Here the CDR3 DNA reads TGTGCCAGCAGTGAATCAGTTTCTAGCACAGATACGCAGTATTTT. Protein product: CASSESVSSTDTQYF.

The V gene is TRBV6-6, the J gene TRBJ2-5, with 7 positions matching TRBD1. The germline CDR1 and CDR2 sequences are MNHNY and SVGAGI (reference sequence). The length of the CDR3 is 13 residues. V lost 8 bases and J lost 2; bases outside the gene matches: 5. The CDR3 spells CASGYRGQETQYF. In DNA form, the CDR3 reads TGTGCCAGCGGATACAGGGGTCAAGAGACCCAGTACTTC.

This clone appeared a single time. The chain recombines TRBV4-3 with TRBJ1-3; no definite D call. Trimming pared 0 bases from V and 0 bases from J, leaving 6 bases between. Germline V lookup: CDR1 LGHNA, CDR2 YSLEER. The CDR3 is 15 residues long. The CDR3 protein is CASSQEPGSGNTIYF. As DNA, the CDR3 is TGCGCCAGCAGCCAAGAGCCGGGCTCTGGAAACACCATATATTTT.

The rearrangement joins TRBV5-1 to TRBJ1-1; no definite D call. V was trimmed by 3 bases and J by 1 base, leaving 10 bases between them. The CDR3 spans 14 residues. Germline values: CDR1 SGHRS, CDR2 YFSETQ. CDR3 loop: CASSSPPQNTEAFF. In DNA, the CDR3 is TGCGCCAGCAGCTCCCCACCTCAGAACACTGAAGCTTTCTTT.

The chain combines TRBV7-2 with TRBJ2-7; no clear D. Germline lookup yields CDR1 SGHTA and CDR2 FQGNSA. V lost 3 bases to trimming and J lost 2 bases, with 8 bases between them. There are 13 residues in the CDR3. This CDR3 is CASSFEGTYEQYF. DNA of the CDR3: TGTGCCAGCAGCTTTGAAGGAACCTACGAGCAGTACTTC.

The V and J genes are TRBV5-1 and TRBJ1-4; 7 nucleotides agree with TRBD1. The CDR3 runs 15 residues. Germline values: CDR1 SGHRS, CDR2 YFSETQ. The J segment lost 3 bases and the V segment lost 0 bases, leaving 2 bases of the junction unmatched. CDR3 sequence: CASSLVGTANEKLFF. In DNA, the CDR3 is TGCGCCAGCAGCTTGGTCGGGACAGCTAATGAAAAACTGTTTTTT.

The chain joins TRBV10-3 to TRBJ1-1; D gene ambiguous. Germline CDR1 ENHRY, CDR2 SYGVKD. This CDR3 has 12 amino acids. Trimming removed 3 bases from V and 6 bases from J, with 8 bases in between. CDR3 sequence: CAISDLVAEAFF. The CDR3 DNA reads TGTGCCATCAGTGATTTGGTCGCTGAAGCTTTCTTT.